This T cell receptor beta chain was sequenced for a study of breast tumors, draining lymph nodes, adjacent tissues. Breast cancer patients provided tissue from their axillary draining lymph nodes. This clonotype was counted many times. TCRdb itself ran the multiplex PCR reads through MiXCR, one entry per CDR3 protein. The data show 150,000 to 200,000 distinct CDR3 sequences, roughly 29% seen once. This CDR3 comprises 14 residues. V lost 5 bases and J lost 0, with 11 bases in between. Germline V gene sequence: CDR1 MNHNY, CDR2 SVGAGI (reference sequence). This receptor was obtained from a female donor with breast cancer. Some clones in this sample may be carry-over from other donors' samples. V and J are TRBV6-6 and TRBJ2-7, with no clear D. The sample comprised axillary lymph node tissue. In DNA form, the CDR3 reads TGTGCCAGCAGTGGAGTAGACCTCTCCTACGAGCAGTACTTC. Translating it yields CASSGVDLSYEQYF.